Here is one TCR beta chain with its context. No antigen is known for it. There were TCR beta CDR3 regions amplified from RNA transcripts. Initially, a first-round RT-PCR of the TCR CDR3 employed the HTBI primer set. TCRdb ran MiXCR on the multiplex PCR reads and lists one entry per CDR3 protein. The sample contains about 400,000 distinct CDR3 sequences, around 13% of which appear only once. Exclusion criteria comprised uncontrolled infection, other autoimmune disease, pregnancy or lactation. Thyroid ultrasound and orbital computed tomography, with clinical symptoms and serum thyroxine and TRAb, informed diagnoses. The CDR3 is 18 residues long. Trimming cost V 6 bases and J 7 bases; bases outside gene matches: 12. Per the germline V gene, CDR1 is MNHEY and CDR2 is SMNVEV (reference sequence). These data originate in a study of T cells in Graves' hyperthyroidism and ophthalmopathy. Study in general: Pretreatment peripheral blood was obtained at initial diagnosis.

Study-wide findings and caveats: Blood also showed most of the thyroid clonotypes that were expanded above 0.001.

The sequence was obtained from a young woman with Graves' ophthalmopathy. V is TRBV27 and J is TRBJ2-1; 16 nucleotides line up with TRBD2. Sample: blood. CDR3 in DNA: TGTGCCAGCAGACCGGGACTAGCGGGGGGGCCGGTTAAAAATGAGCAGTTCTTC. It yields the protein CASRPGLAGGPVKNEQFF.